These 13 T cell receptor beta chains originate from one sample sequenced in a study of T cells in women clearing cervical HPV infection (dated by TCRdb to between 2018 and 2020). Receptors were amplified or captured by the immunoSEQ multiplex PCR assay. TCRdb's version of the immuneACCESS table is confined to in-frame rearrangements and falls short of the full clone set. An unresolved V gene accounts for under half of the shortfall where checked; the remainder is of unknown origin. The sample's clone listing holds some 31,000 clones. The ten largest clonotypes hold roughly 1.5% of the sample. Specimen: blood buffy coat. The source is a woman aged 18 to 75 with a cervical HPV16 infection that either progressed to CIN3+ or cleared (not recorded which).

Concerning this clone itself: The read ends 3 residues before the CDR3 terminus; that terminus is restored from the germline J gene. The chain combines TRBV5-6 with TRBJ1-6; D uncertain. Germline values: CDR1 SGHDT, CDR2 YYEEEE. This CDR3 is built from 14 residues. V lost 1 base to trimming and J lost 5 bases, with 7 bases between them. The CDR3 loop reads CASSLRVNNSPLHF. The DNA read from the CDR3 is TGTGCCAGCAGCTTGAGGGTGAATAATTCACCC.

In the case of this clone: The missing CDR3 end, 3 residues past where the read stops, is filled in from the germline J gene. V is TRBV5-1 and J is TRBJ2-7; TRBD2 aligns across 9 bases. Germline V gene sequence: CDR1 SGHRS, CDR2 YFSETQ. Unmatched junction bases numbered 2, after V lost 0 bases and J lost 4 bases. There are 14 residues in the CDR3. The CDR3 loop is CASSLVGLAYEQYF. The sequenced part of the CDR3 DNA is TGCGCCAGCAGCTTGGTGGGACTAGCATACGAG.

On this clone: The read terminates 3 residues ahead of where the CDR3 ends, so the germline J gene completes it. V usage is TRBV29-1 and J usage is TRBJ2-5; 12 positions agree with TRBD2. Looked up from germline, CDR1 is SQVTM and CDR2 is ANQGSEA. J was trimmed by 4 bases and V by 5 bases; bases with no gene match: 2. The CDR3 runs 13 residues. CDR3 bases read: TGCAGCGTTACTAGCGGGAGGTCAGAGACC. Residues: CSVTSGRSET. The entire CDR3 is CSVTSGRSETQYF.

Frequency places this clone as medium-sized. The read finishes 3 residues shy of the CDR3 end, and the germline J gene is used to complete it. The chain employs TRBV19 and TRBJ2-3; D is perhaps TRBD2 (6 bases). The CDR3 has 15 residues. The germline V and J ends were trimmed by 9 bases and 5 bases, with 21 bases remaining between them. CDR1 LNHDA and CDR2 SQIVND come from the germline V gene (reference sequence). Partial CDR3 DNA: TGTGCCAGCTCATTAGGAGGGGTGCAGGGAGATACG. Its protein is CASSLGGVQGDT. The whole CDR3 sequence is CASSLGGVQGDTQYF.

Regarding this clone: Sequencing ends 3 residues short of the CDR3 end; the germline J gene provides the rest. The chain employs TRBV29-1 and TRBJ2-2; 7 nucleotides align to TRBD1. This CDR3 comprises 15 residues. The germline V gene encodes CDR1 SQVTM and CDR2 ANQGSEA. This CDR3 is CSVELVDRYNSPLFF. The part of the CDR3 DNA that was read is TGCAGCGTTGAGCTAGTGGACAGGTATAATTCACCG.

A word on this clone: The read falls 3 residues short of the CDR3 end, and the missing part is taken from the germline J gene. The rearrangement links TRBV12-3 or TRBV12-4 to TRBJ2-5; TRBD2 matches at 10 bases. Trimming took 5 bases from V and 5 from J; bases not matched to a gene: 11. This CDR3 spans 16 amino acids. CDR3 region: CASSPRTSGGGETQYF. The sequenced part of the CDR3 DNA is TGTGCCAGCAGTCCCCGGACTAGCGGAGGAGGGGAGACC.

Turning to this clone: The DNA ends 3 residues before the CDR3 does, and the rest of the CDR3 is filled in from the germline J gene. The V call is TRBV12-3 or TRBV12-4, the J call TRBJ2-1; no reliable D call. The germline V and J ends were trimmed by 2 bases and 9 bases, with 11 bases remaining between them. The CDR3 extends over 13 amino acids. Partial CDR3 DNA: TGTGCCAGCAGTTTATTTCCAGTCATTGAG. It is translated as CASSLFPVIE. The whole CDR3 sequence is CASSLFPVIEQFF.

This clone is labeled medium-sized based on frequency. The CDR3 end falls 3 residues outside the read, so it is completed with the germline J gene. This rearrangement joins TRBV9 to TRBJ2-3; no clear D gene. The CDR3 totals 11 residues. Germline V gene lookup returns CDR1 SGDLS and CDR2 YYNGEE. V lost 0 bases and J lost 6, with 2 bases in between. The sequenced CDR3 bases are TGTGCCAGCAGCGTAGCGGATACG. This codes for CASSVADT. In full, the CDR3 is CASSVADTQYF.

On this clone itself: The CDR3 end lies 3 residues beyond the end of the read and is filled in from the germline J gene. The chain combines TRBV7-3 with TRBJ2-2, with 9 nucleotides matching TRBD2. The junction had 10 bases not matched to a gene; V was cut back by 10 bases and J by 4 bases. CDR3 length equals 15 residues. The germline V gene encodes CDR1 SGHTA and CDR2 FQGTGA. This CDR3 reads CATSTGLAATGELFF. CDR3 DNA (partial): TGTGCCACCTCCACGGGACTAGCCGCCACCGGGGAG.

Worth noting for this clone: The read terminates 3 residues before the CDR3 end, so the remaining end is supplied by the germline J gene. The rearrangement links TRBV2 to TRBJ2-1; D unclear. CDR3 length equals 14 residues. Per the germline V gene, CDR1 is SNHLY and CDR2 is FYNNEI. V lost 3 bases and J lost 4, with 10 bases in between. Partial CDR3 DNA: TGTGCCAGCAGTGATAGACTGCTGTACAATGAG. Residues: CASSDRLLYNE. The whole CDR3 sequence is CASSDRLLYNEQFF. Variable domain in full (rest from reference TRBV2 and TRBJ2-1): EPEVTQTPSHQVTQMGQEVILRCVPISNHLYFYWYRQILGQKVEFLVSFYNNEISEKSEIFDDQFSVERPDGSNFTLKIRSTKLEDSAMYFCASSDRLLYNEQFFGPGTRLTVL.

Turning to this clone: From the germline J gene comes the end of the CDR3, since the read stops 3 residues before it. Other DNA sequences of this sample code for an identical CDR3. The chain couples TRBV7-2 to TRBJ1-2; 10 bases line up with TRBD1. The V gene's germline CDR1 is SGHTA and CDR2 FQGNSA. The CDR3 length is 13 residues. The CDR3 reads CASSLGDRGGYTF. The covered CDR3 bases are TGTGCCAGCAGCTTAGGGGACAGGGGCGGC.

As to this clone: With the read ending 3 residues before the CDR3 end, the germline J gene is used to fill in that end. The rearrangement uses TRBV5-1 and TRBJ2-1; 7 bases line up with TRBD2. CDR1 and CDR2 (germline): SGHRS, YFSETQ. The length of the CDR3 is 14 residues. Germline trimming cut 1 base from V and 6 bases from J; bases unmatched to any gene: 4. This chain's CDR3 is CASSLSGGSNEQFF. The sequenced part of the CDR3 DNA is TGCGCCAGCAGCTTGTCGGGCGGGAGCAATGAG.

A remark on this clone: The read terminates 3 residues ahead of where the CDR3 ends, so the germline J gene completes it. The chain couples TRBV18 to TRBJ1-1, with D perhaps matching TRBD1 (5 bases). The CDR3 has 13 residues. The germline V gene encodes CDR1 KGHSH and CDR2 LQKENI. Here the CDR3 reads CASSPRLRGEAFF. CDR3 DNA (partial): TGTGCCAGCTCACCACGGCTGAGGGGTGAG.